Listed below are T cell receptor beta chains from one sample, sequenced in a study of technical replicates of blood from a handful of donors. Some clones are missing from TCRdb's copy, which holds only in-frame ones; the method was immunoSEQ multiplex PCR. This sample has around 85,000 clones; about 94% occur once, and the top ten carry 0.2% to 0.3%. Sequenced: T cells isolated from PBMCs. The receptors were gathered from a human donor in good health. The CDR3 runs from the conserved cysteine through the conserved F or W. The order of the fields is J gene, V gene, D gene, clone size, CDR3 DNA, CDR3 protein. D genes are given only for firm matches. Size values are once, few and many counts, or a class for expanded clones, and some rows have none.

J: TRBJ1-1
V: TRBV29-1
D: NA
size: NA
DNA: TGCAGCGGAAAAAAACTCACCCCTGAAGCTTTCTTT
CDR3: CSGKKLTPEAFF

J: TRBJ2-5
V: TRBV19
D: NA
size: NA
DNA: TGTGCCAGTAGTATATCGGACGGGATTTTGAGGACCCAGTACTTC
CDR3: CASSISDGILRTQYF

J: TRBJ1-4
V: TRBV2
D: NA
size: NA
DNA: TGTGCCAGCAGCGAATCAAGGGGTCAAATCGGGACTAATGAAAAACTGTTTTTT
CDR3: CASSESRGQIGTNEKLFF

J: TRBJ2-5
V: TRBV2
D: TRBD1
size: NA
DNA: TGTGCCAGCAGACCGCCCGACAGGGGGCGGGAGACCCAGTACTTC
CDR3: CASRPPDRGRETQYF

J: TRBJ1-4
V: TRBV4-1
D: TRBD1
size: NA
DNA: TGCGCCAGCAGCCCGGGAGGGACAGGGTGGAATGAAAAACTGTTTTTT
CDR3: CASSPGGTGWNEKLFF

J: TRBJ1-2
V: TRBV9
D: NA
size: once
DNA: TGTGCCAGCAGCCCGGACATGTGGGGTGGCTACACCTTC
CDR3: CASSPDMWGGYTF

J: TRBJ2-6
V: TRBV10-3
D: NA
size: NA
DNA: TGTGCCATCAGTGAGTCTACATCTGGGGCCAACGTCCTGACTTTC
CDR3: CAISESTSGANVLTF

J: TRBJ2-7
V: TRBV28
D: NA
size: NA
DNA: TGTGCCAGCAGTCGACAGGATATTTCCTACGAGCAGTACTTC
CDR3: CASSRQDISYEQYF

J: TRBJ2-5
V: TRBV7-3
D: NA
size: NA
DNA: TGTGCCAGCAGCTTATCGGGAAAAGAGACCCAGTACTTC
CDR3: CASSLSGKETQYF

J: TRBJ2-7
V: TRBV27
D: TRBD1
size: NA
DNA: TGTGCCAGCAGTGCATTAACACAGGGGGGCCCAAGCTCCTACGAGCAGTACTTC
CDR3: CASSALTQGGPSSYEQYF

J: TRBJ2-7
V: TRBV29-1
D: TRBD2
size: NA
DNA: TGCAGCGTTCCCACCGGACTAGCGGGGGGGCCGCAGTACTTC
CDR3: CSVPTGLAGGPQYF

J: TRBJ2-7
V: TRBV27
D: NA
size: NA
DNA: TGTGCCAGCAGTTCGAACTACTACGAGCAGTACTTC
CDR3: CASSSNYYEQYF

J: TRBJ2-7
V: TRBV2
D: TRBD2
size: NA
DNA: TGTGCCAGCAGTGGTCTAGCGGGGAACACCTACGAGCAGTACTTC
CDR3: CASSGLAGNTYEQYF

J: TRBJ2-1
V: TRBV27
D: TRBD2
size: NA
DNA: TGTGCCAGCAGTTCCCGCTGGAGCGGGAGGGTCAATGAGCAGTTCTTC
CDR3: CASSSRWSGRVNEQFF

J: TRBJ2-1
V: TRBV4-1
D: TRBD1
size: NA
DNA: TGCGCCAGCAGCACAGACAGGGGAGGTTACAATGAGCAGTTCTTC
CDR3: CASSTDRGGYNEQFF

J: TRBJ2-2
V: TRBV7-9
D: TRBD2
size: NA
DNA: TGTGCCAGCAGCTCAGGACTAGCGGGGGGGACCGGGGAGCTGTTTTTT
CDR3: CASSSGLAGGTGELFF

J: TRBJ1-1
V: TRBV19
D: TRBD1
size: NA
DNA: TGTGCCACCCGAAGGACAGGGGGACTGAACACTGAAGCTTTCTTT
CDR3: CATRRTGGLNTEAFF

J: TRBJ1-5
V: TRBV28
D: TRBD1
size: NA
DNA: TGTGCCAGCAGTAATGTGGACAGGAGCAATCAGCCCCAGCATTTT
CDR3: CASSNVDRSNQPQHF

J: TRBJ2-1
V: TRBV5-1
D: TRBD2
size: once
DNA: TGCGCCAGCTATACTTACTTAGCGGGGCGATCGTATGAGCAGTTCTTC
CDR3: CASYTYLAGRSYEQFF

J: TRBJ2-7
V: TRBV4-1
D: TRBD1
size: NA
DNA: TGCGCCAGCAGCCCTTTAGACAGGGATGTGGACGAGCAGTACTTC
CDR3: CASSPLDRDVDEQYF

J: TRBJ2-7
V: TRBV5-1
D: NA
size: once
DNA: TGCGCCAGCAGCTCCGGACAGAACTACGAGCAGTACTTC
CDR3: CASSSGQNYEQYF

J: TRBJ1-2
V: TRBV5-4
D: NA
size: once
DNA: TGTGCCAGCAGCTTGGCCCAGGGGCCGGATGGCTACACCTTC
CDR3: CASSLAQGPDGYTF

J: TRBJ2-7
V: TRBV10-3
D: TRBD2
size: NA
DNA: TGTGCCACCGAGGCCGGGACTAGCGGAGGCCCGGCCGACTACGAGCAGTACTTC
CDR3: CATEAGTSGGPADYEQYF

J: TRBJ1-5
V: TRBV9
D: NA
size: NA
DNA: TGTGCCAGCAGCGCGGGGGTGGGCAATATCGGGCCCCAGCATTTT
CDR3: CASSAGVGNIGPQHF

J: TRBJ1-1
V: TRBV7-9
D: TRBD1
size: NA
DNA: TGTGCCAGCAGCTTAACCGGGACAGAGAACACTGAAGCTTTCTTT
CDR3: CASSLTGTENTEAFF

J: TRBJ2-1
V: TRBV9
D: TRBD2
size: NA
DNA: TGTGCCAGCACCCCAGGGGTTAGCGGGAGGGTAAGGGGGAGCAATGAGCAGTTCTTC
CDR3: CASTPGVSGRVRGSNEQFF

J: TRBJ2-4
V: TRBV25-1
D: TRBD1
size: NA
DNA: TGTGCCAGCAGTAGCCCACAGGGGTTCCGTGAAAACATTCAGTACTTC
CDR3: CASSSPQGFRENIQYF

J: TRBJ2-1
V: TRBV6-4
D: NA
size: NA
DNA: TGTGCCAGCAGTGACTCTTTACAAGGGTCGGGAGAGCAGTTCTTC
CDR3: CASSDSLQGSGEQFF

J: TRBJ2-5
V: TRBV2
D: TRBD2
size: NA
DNA: TGTGCCAGCAACCCTGACGGGGGGGGCCGCGAGACCCAGTACTTC
CDR3: CASNPDGGGRETQYF

J: TRBJ1-2
V: TRBV7-2
D: NA
size: NA
DNA: TGTGCCAGCAGCCTAGGACTGACCTATGGCTACACCTTC
CDR3: CASSLGLTYGYTF

J: TRBJ2-1
V: TRBV4-1
D: TRBD2
size: NA
DNA: TGCGCCAGCAGCCATGAACCTAGCGGGGGGTGGCTTGAGCAGTTCTTC
CDR3: CASSHEPSGGWLEQFF

J: TRBJ2-3
V: TRBV12-5
D: NA
size: NA
DNA: TGTGCTAGTGGTTTGTTTCGAAAAGATGGTATGCACTTAACAGATACGCAGTATTTT
CDR3: CASGLFRKDGMHLTDTQYF

J: TRBJ1-5
V: TRBV19
D: NA
size: NA
DNA: TGTGCCAGTAGAAGCAGGGGTGGAAATCAGCCCCAGCATTTT
CDR3: CASRSRGGNQPQHF

J: TRBJ1-2
V: TRBV10-3
D: NA
size: NA
DNA: TGTGCCATCAGTGAAGGAGACCGAGCGCGTGGCTACACCTTC
CDR3: CAISEGDRARGYTF

J: TRBJ1-1
V: TRBV19
D: NA
size: NA
DNA: TGTGCCAGTAGTGCCCAGGCATTGAACACTGAAGCTTTCTTT
CDR3: CASSAQALNTEAFF

J: TRBJ2-6
V: TRBV5-1
D: NA
size: NA
DNA: TGCGCCAGCAGCTTGTTTACTGGGGCCAACGTCCTGACTTTC
CDR3: CASSLFTGANVLTF

J: TRBJ1-1
V: TRBV2
D: NA
size: NA
DNA: TGTGCCAGCAGTGAACGGGGGTCGGCTGAAGCTTTCTTT
CDR3: CASSERGSAEAFF

J: TRBJ1-2
V: TRBV19
D: TRBD1
size: NA
DNA: TGTGCCAGTAGTAGGGACAGACCTAACTATGGCTACACCTTC
CDR3: CASSRDRPNYGYTF

J: TRBJ1-1
V: TRBV7-8
D: NA
size: NA
DNA: TGTGCCAGCAGGCCGCGGGGGAACACTGAAGCTTTCTTT
CDR3: CASRPRGNTEAFF

J: TRBJ2-3
V: TRBV5-1
D: NA
size: NA
DNA: TGCGCCAGCAGCTTGGAAGGGACACAGAGCACAGATACGCAGTATTTT
CDR3: CASSLEGTQSTDTQYF

J: TRBJ2-7
V: TRBV6-6
D: NA
size: NA
DNA: TGTGCCAGCAGTTACGGGGGAGGTACCTACGAGCAGTACTTC
CDR3: CASSYGGGTYEQYF

J: TRBJ2-4
V: TRBV4-2
D: TRBD2
size: NA
DNA: TGTGCCAGCAGCCAGACCGCACTAGCGGGAGGATTTGGAAACATTCAGTACTTC
CDR3: CASSQTALAGGFGNIQYF

J: TRBJ2-4
V: TRBV6-5
D: NA
size: NA
DNA: TGTGCCAGCAGTTACGAGCCACCCCCGGCCAAAAACATTCAGTACTTC
CDR3: CASSYEPPPAKNIQYF

J: TRBJ2-4
V: TRBV5-1
D: NA
size: NA
DNA: TGCGCCAGCAGCTCCGGATCGACGGGTAACATTCAGTACTTC
CDR3: CASSSGSTGNIQYF

J: TRBJ2-2
V: TRBV4-1
D: TRBD2
size: NA
DNA: TGCGCCAGCAGCCGAGGACTAGCAGGGGAGCTGTTTTTT
CDR3: CASSRGLAGELFF

J: TRBJ2-7
V: TRBV28
D: TRBD2
size: once
DNA: TGTGCCAGCAGTTTATGGGTGGGAGCGGGAGCCTACGAGCAGTACTTC
CDR3: CASSLWVGAGAYEQYF

J: TRBJ1-6
V: TRBV4-1
D: TRBD1
size: NA
DNA: TGCGCCAGCAGCCAAGGACAGGGCTCACCCCTCCACTTT
CDR3: CASSQGQGSPLHF

J: TRBJ2-2
V: TRBV27
D: TRBD1
size: once
DNA: TGTGCCAGCAGGACGATATCGACAGGGATGATCGGGGAGCTGTTTTTT
CDR3: CASRTISTGMIGELFF

J: TRBJ2-3
V: TRBV25-1
D: TRBD2
size: NA
DNA: TGTGCCAGCACTAAGGACAGCCTAGGACTAGCGAGAACAGATACGCAGTATTTT
CDR3: CASTKDSLGLARTDTQYF

J: TRBJ2-1
V: TRBV29-1
D: NA
size: NA
DNA: TGCAGCGTTGAGTCAGCCCTCGGACTTGAGGGAAGTGAGCAGTTCTTC
CDR3: CSVESALGLEGSEQFF

J: TRBJ2-1
V: TRBV2
D: NA
size: NA
DNA: TGTGCCAGCAGTGGGCGAGGGAGTAGATACAATGAGCAGTTCTTC
CDR3: CASSGRGSRYNEQFF

J: TRBJ2-7
V: TRBV11-3
D: NA
size: NA
DNA: TGTGCCAGCAGTTGGGACAACTCCTACGAGCAGTACTTC
CDR3: CASSWDNSYEQYF

J: TRBJ2-7
V: TRBV5-1
D: TRBD1
size: NA
DNA: TGCGCCAGCAGCTTTTACCGGGACAGGGACGAGCAGTACTTC
CDR3: CASSFYRDRDEQYF

J: TRBJ2-2
V: TRBV7-9
D: NA
size: NA
DNA: TGTGCCAGCAGCTTAGGATCCGGGACATTCGCCGGGGAGCTGTTTTTT
CDR3: CASSLGSGTFAGELFF

J: TRBJ2-7
V: TRBV29-1
D: NA
size: NA
DNA: TGCAGCGTTGAAAGGTTGGGACACACCTACGAGCAGTACTTC
CDR3: CSVERLGHTYEQYF

J: TRBJ1-2
V: TRBV7-9
D: NA
size: NA
DNA: TGTGCCAGCAGCTTAGCGTCCTACGCCGCGGCAGGACTTATCTATGGCTACACCTTC
CDR3: CASSLASYAAAGLIYGYTF

J: TRBJ2-1
V: TRBV4-1
D: NA
size: NA
DNA: TGCGCCAGCAGCCAAGTGGACTCAGATCACAATGAGCAGTTCTTC
CDR3: CASSQVDSDHNEQFF

J: TRBJ2-7
V: TRBV5-5
D: TRBD1
size: NA
DNA: TGTGCCAGCAGCTACTATCTACGACCGACAGGGGTCTACGAGCAGTACTTC
CDR3: CASSYYLRPTGVYEQYF

J: TRBJ1-6
V: TRBV13
D: TRBD1
size: NA
DNA: TGTGCCAGCAGCCCGACCGGGACAGGGACCTCACCCCTCCACTTT
CDR3: CASSPTGTGTSPLHF

J: TRBJ1-1
V: TRBV19
D: NA
size: NA
DNA: TGTGCCAGTAGTGTCCGACAACTGAACACTGAAGCTTTCTTT
CDR3: CASSVRQLNTEAFF